The 7 T cell receptor beta chains reported below all come from one sample, sequenced in a study of cytomegalovirus exposure and HLA in healthy donors. Sequenced by immunoSEQ multiplex PCR; TCRdb stores in-frame clones only, minus some. The sample has 200,000 to 250,000 clones, about 86% seen once. Sequencing was carried out using PBMCs. These receptors were obtained from a woman between 18 and 29 years old in good health and CMV-seronegative.

The V gene is TRBV4-1, the J gene TRBJ2-7, with a weak D call TRBD2 (6 bases). Germline V gene sequence: CDR1 MGHRA, CDR2 YSYEKL. Deletions cut 0 bases from V and 4 bases from J, with 13 bases between. The CDR3 is 15 residues long. CDR3 DNA sequence: TGCGCCAGCAGCCAAGAAACATTTGGGGGGTACGAGCAGTACTTC. Residues: CASSQETFGGYEQYF.

The chain joins TRBV12-5 to TRBJ2-1, with D unresolved. The germline gives CDR1 LGHNT, CDR2 FRNRAP. V gave up 6 bases and J gave up 8 bases, with 11 bases separating them. The CDR3 has 12 residues. The CDR3 is CASGYSRDEQFF. DNA of the CDR3: TGTGCTAGTGGGTATAGTCGGGATGAGCAGTTCTTC.

CDR3: CASRLAGETQYF. The CDR3 DNA is TGCGCCAGCAGACTAGCGGGAGAGACCCAGTACTTC. V is TRBV5-1 and J is TRBJ2-5; 9 bases match TRBD2. The CDR3 totals 12 residues. Germline values: CDR1 SGHRS, CDR2 YFSETQ. V was clipped by 5 bases and J by 4 bases; unmatched bases: 0.

This clone was seen a single time. The chain has TRBV28 and TRBJ2-1; 11 bases match TRBD2. Germline V gene data show CDR1 as MDHEN and CDR2 as SYDVKM. V dropped 5 bases and J dropped 6; count of bases not matched to a gene: 6. This CDR3 comprises 15 residues. Here the CDR3 DNA reads TGTGCCAGCAGTCGACTAGCGGGATTACTCAATGAGCAGTTCTTC. Protein: CASSRLAGLLNEQFF. Based on the CDR3 plus reference TRBV28 and TRBJ2-1, the full variable domain is DVKVTQSSRYLVKRTGEKVFLECVQDMDHENMFWYRQDPGLGLRLIYFSYDVKMKEKGDIPEGYSVSREKKERFSLILESASTNQTSMYLCASSRLAGLLNEQFFGPGTRLTVL.

This clone was observed once. The genes are TRBV5-4 and TRBJ2-2; D is undetermined. Trimming stripped 7 bases from V and 5 bases from J, with 9 bases between. The CDR3 length is 12 residues. The germline CDR1 and CDR2 sequences are SGHNT and YYREEE (reference sequence). CDR3 region: CASGRGTGELFF. The CDR3, as DNA: TGTGCCAGCGGCCGCGGTACCGGGGAGCTGTTTTTT.

V is TRBV28 and J is TRBJ2-5; 9 nucleotides match TRBD2. There are 17 residues in the CDR3. Germline V lookup: CDR1 MDHEN, CDR2 SYDVKM. The ends lost 3 bases at V and 6 bases at J; junction bases unmatched: 14. This chain's CDR3 is CASSLPGGGRATQTQYF. CDR3 nucleotides: TGTGCCAGCAGTTTGCCGGGTGGCGGGAGGGCGACGCAGACCCAGTACTTC. Full variable domain (rest looked up from reference TRBV28 and TRBJ2-5): DVKVTQSSRYLVKRTGEKVFLECVQDMDHENMFWYRQDPGLGLRLIYFSYDVKMKEKGDIPEGYSVSREKKERFSLILESASTNQTSMYLCASSLPGGGRATQTQYFGPGTRLLVL.

This clone was seen a handful of times. The genes are TRBV27 and TRBJ1-2, with 9 bases matching TRBD1. CDR1 is MNHEY, CDR2 SMNVEV, per germline (reference sequence). Trimming cost V 6 bases and J 2 bases; bases outside gene matches: 4. This CDR3 is 14 amino acids long. The chain's CDR3 is CASSRDRANYGYTF. The CDR3 nucleotides read TGTGCCAGCAGCCGGGACAGGGCGAACTATGGCTACACCTTC.